These 31 T cell receptor beta chains came from one sample sequenced in a study of graft-versus-host responses after intestinal transplantation. Repertoires were generated with immunoSEQ multiplex PCR, while TCRdb's copy carries only in-frame clones and drops some. The table has roughly 10,000 clones, roughly 31% seen once. Source: alloreactive CD4+ T cells from a mixed lymphocyte reaction culture, taken before transplantation. Subset: CFSE-low proliferating T cells sorted from roughly six-day pre-transplant mixed lymphocyte reaction (GvH or HvG direction). The origin of the receptors is a human patient who was an organ donor for intestinal transplantation.

Only one count was recorded for this clone. This chain uses TRBV5-1 with TRBJ2-3; tentative D call: TRBD2 (5 bases). Germline V lookup: CDR1 SGHRS, CDR2 YFSETQ. This CDR3 contains 16 residues. V lost 0 bases and J 5 bases, leaving 16 bases between the germline ends. CDR3 region: CASSLGRSGGLDTQYF. Here the CDR3 DNA reads TGCGCCAGCAGCTTGGGTCGGAGCGGTGGGTTAGATACGCAGTATTTT.

The chain has TRBV23-1 and TRBJ1-1; D is unclear. TRBV23-1 is an open reading frame, and its role is uncertain. The CDR3 consists of 11 residues. Trimming removed 10 bases from V and 4 bases from J, with 10 bases in between. CDR3 in amino acids: CAIGGCTEAFF. The DNA for the CDR3 is TGCGCCATCGGAGGGTGCACTGAAGCTTTCTTT.

V is TRBV5-6 and J is TRBJ2-2, with 8 bases identical to TRBD1. The CDR3 totals 14 residues. The germline gives CDR1 SGHDT, CDR2 YYEEEE. V was clipped by 4 bases and J by 4 bases; unmatched bases: 3. As DNA, the CDR3 is TGTGCCAGCAGCCCGGACAGGGCCACCGGGGAGCTGTTTTTT. This encodes CASSPDRATGELFF.

J is TRBJ2-1 and V is TRBV27; 8 bases map to TRBD2. J was trimmed by 4 bases and V by 6 bases; bases with no gene match: 11. Germline V CDR1 and CDR2: MNHEY, SMNVEV (reference sequence). This CDR3 has 16 amino acids. The DNA of the CDR3 is TGTGCCAGCAGGACCCCCCGGGAGGGTTTATACAATGAGCAGTTCTTC. Translated: CASRTPREGLYNEQFF.

The chain combines TRBV18 with TRBJ2-4; 9 positions agree with TRBD1. V lost 0 bases to trimming and J lost 8 bases; unmatched junction nucleotides: 2. The CDR3 is 14 residues long. Germline-derived CDR1 and CDR2 are KGHSH and LQKENI. For the CDR3, the DNA is TGTGCCAGCTCACCACCGGGACAGGGATACATTCAGTACTTC. Protein sequence: CASSPPGQGYIQYF.

This clone was counted between two and nine times. The chain couples TRBV5-1 to TRBJ2-5; 8 bases match TRBD2. Germline V gene lookup returns CDR1 SGHRS and CDR2 YFSETQ. Unmatched junction bases numbered 17, after V lost 2 bases and J lost 5 bases. This CDR3 spans 18 amino acids. The CDR3 nucleotides read TGCGCCAGCAGCTTAGGGCTAGCGGGTTTCAAAGGTGCGGAGACCCAGTACTTC. It is translated as CASSLGLAGFKGAETQYF.

This clone was counted a few times. The chain uses TRBV18 and TRBJ1-2; no firm D call. Germline lookup yields CDR1 KGHSH and CDR2 LQKENI. The V gene lost 1 base and the J gene lost 8 bases, with 11 bases spanning the gap. The CDR3 loop spans 13 amino acids. The CDR3 protein is CASSPLNGEGYTF. The CDR3, as DNA: TGTGCCAGCTCACCACTTAATGGGGAGGGCTACACCTTC.

A few counts support this clone. The V call is TRBV9, the J call TRBJ2-2, with 7 bases matching TRBD2. CDR3 size: 17 residues. Germline-derived CDR1 and CDR2 are SGDLS and YYNGEE. Losses at the gene ends were 4 bases for V and 2 bases for J; bases not matched to a gene: 11. CDR3 protein: CASSPSLRGGNTGELFF. CDR3 in DNA: TGTGCCAGCAGCCCAAGTCTCCGCGGGGGAAACACCGGGGAGCTGTTTTTT.

The V and J genes are TRBV21-1 and TRBJ2-1; the DNA was not compared with TRBD1, the D call given in the table. TRBV21-1 represents a pseudogene. This CDR3 contains 16 residues. CDR3 protein: CASSKGRTGAYNEQFF. CDR3 in DNA: TGTGCCAGCAGCAAAGGGAGGACAGGGGCCTACAATGAGCAGTTCTTC.

This clone was found a few times. The chain couples TRBV11-3 to TRBJ1-1; 9 bases are a match to TRBD1. Trimming took 3 bases from V and 7 from J; bases not matched to a gene: 12. In germline, CDR1 is SGHNT, CDR2 YENEEA. The CDR3 runs to 16 residues. The CDR3 spells CASSFGTGRGSGEAFF. For the CDR3, the DNA is TGTGCCAGCAGCTTTGGGACAGGGAGGGGTTCGGGTGAAGCTTTCTTT.

The chain has TRBV19 and TRBJ2-3, with 10 bases that match TRBD2. Germline assignment: CDR1 LNHDA and CDR2 SQIVND (reference sequence). This CDR3 contains 13 residues. V was pared by 7 bases and J by 9 bases, with 7 bases of the junction left unmatched. This CDR3 reads CASTASGGGTQYF. CDR3 bases: TGTGCCAGTACGGCTAGCGGGGGAGGCACGCAGTATTTT.

The CDR3 here is CASKGRDRGIVDEQFF. The CDR3 bases are TGTGCCAGTAAGGGGAGGGACAGGGGAATTGTCGATGAGCAGTTCTTC. The J gene is TRBJ2-1, the V gene TRBV19; 10 bases agree with TRBD1. This CDR3 is built from 16 residues. Per the germline V gene, CDR1 is LNHDA and CDR2 is SQIVND (reference sequence). The J segment lost 8 bases and the V segment lost 7 bases, leaving 14 bases of the junction unmatched.

The chain joins TRBV27 to TRBJ2-5; tentatively, D is TRBD1 (5 bases). This CDR3 has 15 residues. The germline V gene encodes CDR1 MNHEY and CDR2 SMNVEV (reference sequence). V gave up 6 bases and J gave up 5 bases, with 19 bases separating them. Here the CDR3 DNA reads TGTGCCAGCAGGTTGGGGCGAGTTAATGCGGAGACCCAGTACTTC. Its translation: CASRLGRVNAETQYF.

This chain links TRBV7-3 with TRBJ2-5; a weak D match, TRBD2 (7 bases). The CDR3 totals 17 residues. V was trimmed by 0 bases and J by 0 bases, leaving 14 bases between them. CDR1 is SGHTA and CDR2 is FQGTGA in the germline V gene. CDR3 DNA: TGTGCCAGCAGCTTAACAGGGGGGGGGCCGTACCAAGAGACCCAGTACTTC. Protein: CASSLTGGGPYQETQYF.

A few counts support this clone. Here the CDR3 reads CASSPDRGYGYTF. In nucleotides, the CDR3 is TGTGCCAGCAGCCCGGACAGGGGGTATGGCTACACCTTC. The chain employs TRBV7-6 and TRBJ1-2; 10 bases match TRBD1. The V gene end was trimmed by 5 bases and the J gene end by 5 bases; junction bases not matched to a gene: 2. The germline V gene encodes CDR1 SGHVS and CDR2 FNYEAQ. This CDR3 contains 13 residues.

This clone was seen a few times. The V gene is TRBV5-1, the J gene TRBJ1-2; no reliable D call. CDR1 and CDR2 from the germline V gene are SGHRS and YFSETQ. Deletions cut 1 base from V and 8 bases from J, with 15 bases between. The CDR3 has 14 residues. CDR3 protein: CASSLNSGPRGYTF. The DNA of the CDR3 is TGCGCCAGCAGCTTGAATAGCGGTCCGAGGGGCTACACCTTC.

The count of this clone is one. Being one base from a much bigger clone, this may be a read error. Other nucleotide sequences in the sample specify the same CDR3. V is TRBV30 and J is TRBJ1-5; D call uncertain. V shed 1 base and J shed 1 base, with 17 bases lying between them. Germline V CDR1 and CDR2: GTSNPN, SVGIG (reference sequence). This CDR3 has 17 amino acids. CDR3 nucleotides: TGTGCCTGGAGTGCGGCCCGAACCACGGGGAGCAATCAGCCCCAGCATTTT. Translated: CAWSAARTTGSNQPQHF.

Relative to its sample, this clone is medium-sized. The germline gene is not matched at one end of the junction; a read error may be the cause. This chain uses TRBV2 with TRBJ1-4; D is unresolved. The CDR3 is 11 residues long. The V gene's germline CDR1 is SNHLY and CDR2 FYNNEI. In DNA form, the CDR3 reads TGTGCCAGCAGTGTCCAGGCTGCTTTGGTTTTT. This sequence encodes CASSVQAALVF.

The chain couples TRBV2 to TRBJ1-2; 8 bases are a match to TRBD1. Unmatched junction bases numbered 3, after V lost 7 bases and J lost 2 bases. CDR3 length: 13 amino acids. Per germline, CDR1 SNHLY and CDR2 FYNNEI. CDR3 in DNA: TGTGCCAGCAACTGGGACAGGAACTATGGCTACACCTTC. Amino acid sequence: CASNWDRNYGYTF. The whole variable domain, remainder taken from reference TRBV2 and TRBJ1-2, is EPEVTQTPSHQVTQMGQEVILRCVPISNHLYFYWYRQILGQKVEFLVSFYNNEISEKSEIFDDQFSVERPDGSNFTLKIRSTKLEDSAMYFCASNWDRNYGYTFGSGTRLTVV.

This clone was counted between two and nine times. The chain combines TRBV11-2 with TRBJ1-2; possible D gene TRBD1, 6 bases. V was cut by 2 bases and J by 7 bases, with 8 bases left in between. This CDR3 is 12 amino acids long. Germline loops: CDR1 SGHAT, CDR2 FQNNGV. The CDR3 sequence: CASSLTGPGYTF. The DNA for the CDR3 is TGTGCCAGCAGCTTAACAGGGCCTGGCTACACCTTC.

V is TRBV6-6 and J is TRBJ1-6, with TRBD1 identical over 9 bases. This CDR3 contains 15 residues. From germline, CDR1 is MNHNY and CDR2 SVGAGI (reference sequence). V lost 2 bases, J lost 7 bases, and 3 bases stayed unmatched. The CDR3 is CASSYMDRGNSPLHF. Written as DNA, the CDR3 is TGTGCCAGCAGTTACATGGACAGGGGCAATTCACCCCTCCACTTT.

Remarks on this clone: A much larger clonotype is one base distant, so this may be a read error. This chain uses TRBV6-5 with TRBJ1-2; 8 bases are a match to TRBD1. This CDR3 is built from 15 residues. Germline CDR1 is MNHEY and CDR2 is SVGAGI. Losses at the gene ends were 0 bases for V and 3 bases for J; bases not matched to a gene: 3. CDR3: CASSYSTGQDYGYTF. In DNA, the CDR3 is TGTGCCAGCAGTTACTCGACGGGACAGGACTATGGCTACACCTTC.

The rearrangement uses TRBV27 and TRBJ2-3; D perhaps matches TRBD1 (5 bases). The CDR3 consists of 14 residues. The germline gives CDR1 MNHEY, CDR2 SMNVEV (reference sequence). Trimming took off 0 bases at V and 1 base at J, with 5 bases between the two ends. CDR3 in amino acids: CASSLSGGTDTQYF. CDR3 in DNA: TGTGCCAGCAGTTTATCAGGGGGCACAGATACGCAGTATTTT.

Within the sample, this clone is medium-sized (0.01 to 0.1%). The genes are TRBV5-1 and TRBJ1-1, with D tentatively TRBD1 (6 bases). V shed 4 bases and J shed 4 bases, with 20 bases lying between them. This CDR3 is built from 16 residues. Germline V gives CDR1 SGHRS, CDR2 YFSETQ. The CDR3 is CASSRGEGVLVTEAFF. CDR3 coding DNA: TGCGCCAGCAGCCGAGGGGAGGGGGTTTTGGTCACTGAAGCTTTCTTT.

This clone was recorded a few times. The rearrangement uses TRBV6-1 and TRBJ1-2; TRBD1 matches at 8 bases. The germline gives CDR1 MNHNS, CDR2 SASEGT. Unmatched junction bases numbered 11, after V lost 3 bases and J lost 8 bases. The length of the CDR3 is 15 residues. This CDR3 reads CASSDRWATGAGYTF. The CDR3 bases are TGTGCCAGCAGTGATAGATGGGCGACAGGGGCCGGCTACACCTTC.

Comments on this clone: At the DNA level, this CDR3 is encoded by other sequences in the same sample as well. V gene TRBV5-1 combines with J gene TRBJ2-7; weak D call: TRBD2 (7 bases). Trimming pared 4 bases from V and 3 bases from J, leaving 20 bases between. This CDR3 comprises 16 residues. The germline V gene encodes CDR1 SGHRS and CDR2 YFSETQ. This chain's CDR3 is CASSLGAGEGRYEQYF. The CDR3 DNA sequence: TGCGCCAGCAGCCTGGGGGCCGGGGAGGGGCGCTACGAGCAGTACTTC.

In its sample, this clone was seen a few times. This CDR3 is CASSLTGTGDGYTF. The CDR3 nucleotides read TGTGCCAGCAGCTTAACGGGGACAGGGGATGGCTACACCTTC. J is TRBJ1-2 and V is TRBV7-9; 10 nucleotides align to TRBD1. From germline, CDR1 is SEHNR and CDR2 FQNEAQ (reference sequence). The CDR3 runs 14 residues. The V and J ends lost 2 bases and 6 bases, in that order; junction bases with no gene match: 3.

The V call is TRBV6-4, the J call TRBJ1-4; no clear D. Trimming removed 6 bases from V and 3 bases from J, with 14 bases in between. Germline V CDR1 and CDR2: MRHNA, SNTAGT. The CDR3 is 15 amino acids. CDR3 nucleotides: TGTGCCAGCAGAGCGGGCCCCGCGGCTAATGAAAAACTGTTTTTT. The encoded protein is CASRAGPAANEKLFF.

The chain joins TRBV11-2 to TRBJ2-3; no definite D call. V lost 7 bases and J 0 bases, leaving 11 bases between the germline ends. The CDR3 contains 14 residues. Germline loops: CDR1 SGHAT, CDR2 FQNNGV. CDR3 nucleotides: TGTGCCAGCACCCCGACAAAGAGCACAGATACGCAGTATTTT. Translation: CASTPTKSTDTQYF.

This clone was seen more than once but under ten times. This chain uses TRBV19 with TRBJ1-3; D is perhaps TRBD1 (5 bases). Germline assignment: CDR1 LNHDA and CDR2 SQIVND (reference sequence). The CDR3 is 14 amino acids. Between the trimmed V and J ends, which lost 3 bases and 0 bases, there was a span of 6 bases. For the CDR3, the DNA is TGTGCCAGTAGTATCGGGGGCTCTGGAAACACCATATATTTT. Translating gives CASSIGGSGNTIYF.

The genes are TRBV7-9 and TRBJ1-2, with D possibly being TRBD1 (5 bases). Trimming took 4 bases from V and 4 from J, leaving 13 bases between them. The germline V gene encodes CDR1 SEHNR and CDR2 FQNEAQ (reference sequence). This CDR3 has 14 residues. CDR3 in DNA: TGTGCCAGCAGCTCGCGGGACGCCGGCTATGGCTACACCTTC. Translation: CASSSRDAGYGYTF.